This TCR beta chain derives from a study of early T cells in non-severe SARS-CoV-2 infection. The CDR3 extends over 11 amino acids. Trimming removed 1 base from V and 7 bases from J, with 7 bases in between. Germline-derived CDR1 and CDR2 are SQVTM and ANQGSEA. This clonotype appeared a few times. As part of library construction, unique molecular identifiers were attached to individual cDNA molecules. In TCRdb, the 5' RACE reads were re-called with MiXCR into one record per CDR3 protein. This table holds around 23,000 distinct CDR3 sequences, roughly 5.3% found once. This TCR was sampled from an adult who was a healthcare worker with PCR-confirmed SARS-CoV-2 infection or an uninfected control (not recorded which). Material for sequencing was whole blood. The chain joins TRBV29-1 to TRBJ2-5; D gene unclear. For the CDR3, the DNA is TGCAGCGTTGAAGGTTGGGGGACCCAGTACTTC. It yields the protein CSVEGWGTQYF.